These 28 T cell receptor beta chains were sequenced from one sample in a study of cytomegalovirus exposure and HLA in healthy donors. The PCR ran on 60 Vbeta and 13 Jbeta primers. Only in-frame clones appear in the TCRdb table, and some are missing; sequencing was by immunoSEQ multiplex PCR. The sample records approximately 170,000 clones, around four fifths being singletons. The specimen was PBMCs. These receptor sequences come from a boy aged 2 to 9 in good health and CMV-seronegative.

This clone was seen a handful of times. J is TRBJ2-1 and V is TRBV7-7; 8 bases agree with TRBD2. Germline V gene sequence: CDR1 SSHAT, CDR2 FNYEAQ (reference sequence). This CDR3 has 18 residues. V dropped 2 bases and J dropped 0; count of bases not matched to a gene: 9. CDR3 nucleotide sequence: TGTGCCAGCAGCTTAAGTCCAGCGGGGGCGAGCTCCTACAATGAGCAGTTCTTC. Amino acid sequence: CASSLSPAGASSYNEQFF.

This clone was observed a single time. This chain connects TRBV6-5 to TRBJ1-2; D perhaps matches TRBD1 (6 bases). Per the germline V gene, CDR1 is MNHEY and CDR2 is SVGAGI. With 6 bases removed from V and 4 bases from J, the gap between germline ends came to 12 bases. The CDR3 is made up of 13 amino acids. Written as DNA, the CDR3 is TGTGCCAGCAGCAGGGGCCGGGGCTATGGCTACACCTTC. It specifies CASSRGRGYGYTF.

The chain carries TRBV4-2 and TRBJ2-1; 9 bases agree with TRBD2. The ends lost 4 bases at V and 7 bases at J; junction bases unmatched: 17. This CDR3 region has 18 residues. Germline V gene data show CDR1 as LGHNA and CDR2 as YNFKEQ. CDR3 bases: TGTGCCAGCAGCCCATCTGGGGGCGGCGGGAGGGCAGGGAATGAGCAGTTCTTC. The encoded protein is CASSPSGGGGRAGNEQFF.

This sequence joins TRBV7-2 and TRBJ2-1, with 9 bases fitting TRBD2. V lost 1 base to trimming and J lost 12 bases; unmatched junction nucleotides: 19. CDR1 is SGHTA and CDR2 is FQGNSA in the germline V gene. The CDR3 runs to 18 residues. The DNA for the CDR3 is TGTGCCAGCAGCTTAGAGGTGTCTAGCGGGATAAATCGCCCGGGGCAGTTCTTC. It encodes CASSLEVSSGINRPGQFF. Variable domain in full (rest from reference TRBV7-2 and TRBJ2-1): GAGVSQSPSNKVTEKGKDVELRCDPISGHTALYWYRQSLGQGLEFLIYFQGNSAPDKSGLPSDRFSAERTGGSVSTLTIQRTQQEDSAVYLCASSLEVSSGINRPGQFFGPGTRLTVL.

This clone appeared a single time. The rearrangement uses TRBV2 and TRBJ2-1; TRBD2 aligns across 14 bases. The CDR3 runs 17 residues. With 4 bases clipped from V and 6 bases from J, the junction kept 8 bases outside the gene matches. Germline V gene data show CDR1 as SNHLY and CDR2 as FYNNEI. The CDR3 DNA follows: TGTGCCAGCAGTGCTAACCCGGGACTAGCGGGAGCCAATGAGCAGTTCTTC. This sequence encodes CASSANPGLAGANEQFF.

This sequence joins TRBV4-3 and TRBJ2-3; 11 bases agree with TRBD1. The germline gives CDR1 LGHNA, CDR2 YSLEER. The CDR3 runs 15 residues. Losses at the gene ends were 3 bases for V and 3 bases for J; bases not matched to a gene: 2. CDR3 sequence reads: CASSHGTGGTDTQYF. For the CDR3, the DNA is TGCGCCAGCAGCCACGGGACAGGGGGGACAGATACGCAGTATTTT.

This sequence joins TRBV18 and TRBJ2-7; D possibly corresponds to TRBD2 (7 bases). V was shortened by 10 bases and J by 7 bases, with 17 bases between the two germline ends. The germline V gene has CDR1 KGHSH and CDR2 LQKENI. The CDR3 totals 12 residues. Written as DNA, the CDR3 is TGTGCCAAAAAAGAGGGGGGGAGGGAGCAGTACTTC. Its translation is CAKKEGGREQYF.

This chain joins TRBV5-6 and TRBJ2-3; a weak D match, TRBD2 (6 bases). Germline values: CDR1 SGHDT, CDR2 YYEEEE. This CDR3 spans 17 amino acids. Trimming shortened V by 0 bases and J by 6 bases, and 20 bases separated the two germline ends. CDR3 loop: CASSLVRGPELVDTQYF. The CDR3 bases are TGTGCCAGCAGCTTGGTGCGGGGTCCAGAACTAGTGGATACGCAGTATTTT.

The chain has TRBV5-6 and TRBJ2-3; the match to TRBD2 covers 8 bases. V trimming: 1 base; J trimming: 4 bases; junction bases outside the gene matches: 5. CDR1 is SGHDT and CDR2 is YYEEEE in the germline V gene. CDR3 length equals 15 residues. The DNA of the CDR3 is TGTGCCAGCAGCTTGCGCGGGGGGCTGTCAGATACGCAGTATTTT. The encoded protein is CASSLRGGLSDTQYF.

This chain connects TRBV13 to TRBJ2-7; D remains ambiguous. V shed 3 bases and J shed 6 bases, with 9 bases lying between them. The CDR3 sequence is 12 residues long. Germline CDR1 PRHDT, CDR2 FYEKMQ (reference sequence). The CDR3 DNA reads TGTGCCAGCAGCTTCCAGCGAGGCGAGCAGTACTTC. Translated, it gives CASSFQRGEQYF.

CDR3 region: CASSQVHAGETPREFF. The CDR3 nucleotides read TGTGCCAGCAGCCAAGTTCACGCGGGAGAGACTCCAAGGGAGTTCTTC. The chain has TRBV4-2 and TRBJ2-1, with 7 bases fitting TRBD2. The CDR3 is made up of 16 amino acids. The V and J ends lost 1 base and 14 bases, in that order; junction bases with no gene match: 17. Germline CDR1 and CDR2: LGHNA and YNFKEQ.

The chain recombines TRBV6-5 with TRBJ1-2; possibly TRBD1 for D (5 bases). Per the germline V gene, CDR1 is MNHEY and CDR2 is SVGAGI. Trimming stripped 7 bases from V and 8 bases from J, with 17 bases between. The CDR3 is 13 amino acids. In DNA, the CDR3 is TGTGCCAGCACCTGGGGGGGTGGGGGGGGCTACACCTTC. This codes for CASTWGGGGGYTF.

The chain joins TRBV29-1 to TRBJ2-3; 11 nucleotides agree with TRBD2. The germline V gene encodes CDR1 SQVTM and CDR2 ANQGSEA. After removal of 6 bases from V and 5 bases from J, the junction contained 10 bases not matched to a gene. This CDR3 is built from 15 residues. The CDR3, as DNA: TGCAGCGTAAGCGTTATAGCGGGAGGGAGAGATACGCAGTATTTT. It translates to CSVSVIAGGRDTQYF.

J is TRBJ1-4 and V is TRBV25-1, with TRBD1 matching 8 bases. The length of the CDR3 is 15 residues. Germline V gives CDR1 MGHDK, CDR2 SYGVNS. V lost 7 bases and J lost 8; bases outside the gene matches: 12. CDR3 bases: TGTGCCAGCACCGCCCCCGGCGACAGGGGAGAAAAACTGTTTTTT. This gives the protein CASTAPGDRGEKLFF.

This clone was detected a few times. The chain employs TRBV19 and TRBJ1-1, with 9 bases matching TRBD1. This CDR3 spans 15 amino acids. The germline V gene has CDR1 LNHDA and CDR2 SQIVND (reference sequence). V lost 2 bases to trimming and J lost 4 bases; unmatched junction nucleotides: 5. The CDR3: CASSIQTGGFTEAFF. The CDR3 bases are TGTGCCAGTAGTATACAGACAGGGGGTTTCACTGAAGCTTTCTTT.

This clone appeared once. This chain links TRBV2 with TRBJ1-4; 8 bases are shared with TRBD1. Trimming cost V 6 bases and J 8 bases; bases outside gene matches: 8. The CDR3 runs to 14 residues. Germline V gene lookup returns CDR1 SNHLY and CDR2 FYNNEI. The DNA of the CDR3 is TGTGCCAGCAGCGTGGACAGGGAGGGAGAAAAACTGTTTTTT. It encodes CASSVDREGEKLFF.

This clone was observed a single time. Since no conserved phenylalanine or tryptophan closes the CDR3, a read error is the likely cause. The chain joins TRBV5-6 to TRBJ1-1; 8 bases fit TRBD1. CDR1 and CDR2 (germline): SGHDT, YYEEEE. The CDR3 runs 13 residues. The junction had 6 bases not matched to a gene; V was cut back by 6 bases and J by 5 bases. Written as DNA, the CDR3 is TGTGCCAGCACCACAGGGGGGGGTACTGAAGCTTTCTCT. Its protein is CASTTGGGTEAFS.

CDR3 bases: TGTGCCAGCAGCGTCCGTACAGGGAACTACGAGCAGTACTTC. It codes for CASSVRTGNYEQYF. This chain uses TRBV7-9 with TRBJ2-7; possibly TRBD1 for D (6 bases). The germline gives CDR1 SEHNR, CDR2 FQNEAQ (reference sequence). With 5 bases removed from V and 3 bases from J, the gap between germline ends came to 14 bases. CDR3 length: 14 residues.

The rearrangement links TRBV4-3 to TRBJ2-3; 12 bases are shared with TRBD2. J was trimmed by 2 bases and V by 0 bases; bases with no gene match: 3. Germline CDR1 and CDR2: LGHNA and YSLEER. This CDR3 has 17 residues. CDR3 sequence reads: CASSQELAGGPTDTQYF. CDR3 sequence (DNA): TGCGCCAGCAGCCAAGAACTAGCGGGGGGACCCACAGATACGCAGTATTTT.

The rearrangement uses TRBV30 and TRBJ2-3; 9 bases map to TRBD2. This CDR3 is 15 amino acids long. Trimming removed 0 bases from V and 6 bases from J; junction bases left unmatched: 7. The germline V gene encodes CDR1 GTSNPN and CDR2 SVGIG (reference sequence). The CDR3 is CAWSVGGGAGDTQYF. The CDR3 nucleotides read TGTGCCTGGAGTGTAGGCGGGGGGGCAGGGGATACGCAGTATTTT.

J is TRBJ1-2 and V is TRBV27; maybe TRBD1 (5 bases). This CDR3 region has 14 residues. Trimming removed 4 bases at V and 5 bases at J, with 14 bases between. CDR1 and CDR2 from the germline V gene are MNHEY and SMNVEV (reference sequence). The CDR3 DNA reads TGTGCCAGCAGTTCCCGAGCAGGGAGGTATGGCTACACCTTC. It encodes CASSSRAGRYGYTF.

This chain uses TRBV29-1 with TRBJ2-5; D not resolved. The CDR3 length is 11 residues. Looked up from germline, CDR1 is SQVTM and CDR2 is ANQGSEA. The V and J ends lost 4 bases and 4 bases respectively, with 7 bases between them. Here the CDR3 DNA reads TGCAGCGTTGTCCCGTCAGAGACCCAGTACTTC. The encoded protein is CSVVPSETQYF.

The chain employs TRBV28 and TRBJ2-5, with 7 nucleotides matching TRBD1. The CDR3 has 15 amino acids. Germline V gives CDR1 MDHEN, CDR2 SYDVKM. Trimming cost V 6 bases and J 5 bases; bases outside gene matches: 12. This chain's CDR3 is CASRGYRQGRETQYF. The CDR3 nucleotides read TGTGCCAGCAGGGGGTATAGACAGGGTCGCGAGACCCAGTACTTC. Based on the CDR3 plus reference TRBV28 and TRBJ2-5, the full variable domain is DVKVTQSSRYLVKRTGEKVFLECVQDMDHENMFWYRQDPGLGLRLIYFSYDVKMKEKGDIPEGYSVSREKKERFSLILESASTNQTSMYLCASRGYRQGRETQYFGPGTRLLVL.

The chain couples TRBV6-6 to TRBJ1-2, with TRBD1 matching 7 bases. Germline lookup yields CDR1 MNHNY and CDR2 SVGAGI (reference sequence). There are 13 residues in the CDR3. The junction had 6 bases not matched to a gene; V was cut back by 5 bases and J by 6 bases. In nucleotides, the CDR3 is TGTGCCAGCAGTACCCAGGGGGAGGATGGCTACACCTTC. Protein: CASSTQGEDGYTF.

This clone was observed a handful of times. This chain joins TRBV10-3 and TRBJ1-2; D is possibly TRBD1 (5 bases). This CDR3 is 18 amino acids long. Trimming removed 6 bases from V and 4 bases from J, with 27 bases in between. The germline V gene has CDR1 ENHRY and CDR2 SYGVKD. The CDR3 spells CAISKPDRSPSGSYGYTF. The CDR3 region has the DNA TGTGCCATCAGCAAGCCCGATAGAAGCCCTTCAGGGTCCTATGGCTACACCTTC.

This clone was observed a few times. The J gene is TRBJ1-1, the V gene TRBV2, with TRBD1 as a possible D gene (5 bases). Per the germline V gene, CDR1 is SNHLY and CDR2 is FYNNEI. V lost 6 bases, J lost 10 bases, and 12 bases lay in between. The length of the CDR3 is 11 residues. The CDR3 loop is CASRAGLGAFF. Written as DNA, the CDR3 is TGTGCCAGCAGAGCGGGACTTGGAGCTTTCTTT.

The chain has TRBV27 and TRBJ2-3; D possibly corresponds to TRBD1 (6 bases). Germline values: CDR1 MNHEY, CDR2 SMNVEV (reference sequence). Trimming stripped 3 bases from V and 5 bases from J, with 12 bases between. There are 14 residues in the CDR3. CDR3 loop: CASSFDRLIDTQYF. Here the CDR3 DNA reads TGTGCCAGCAGTTTCGACAGGTTGATAGATACGCAGTATTTT.

The CDR3 DNA sequence: TGCGCCAGCAGCCAAGACCAGATTGGGGGGGAGGACACTGAAGCTTTCTTT. This codes for CASSQDQIGGEDTEAFF. The V call is TRBV4-3, the J call TRBJ1-1, with D perhaps matching TRBD1 (5 bases). This CDR3 is built from 17 residues. The germline V gene has CDR1 LGHNA and CDR2 YSLEER. Trimming cost V 0 bases and J 3 bases, with 17 bases left between them.